The rows below give T cell receptor beta chains drawn from one sample of a study of blood T cell repertoires in COVID-19. Using immunoSEQ multiplex PCR, the repertoire was profiled, and TCRdb retains in-frame clones only, with some absent. Of 250,000 to 400,000 clones listed, more than 70% are singletons. Sequenced material: PBMCs or T cells enriched from blood (not recorded which). The origin of the receptors is a young woman who had recovered from COVID-19. The CDR3 runs from the conserved cysteine through the conserved F or W. Fields, in order: clone size, J gene, D gene, V gene, CDR3 DNA, CDR3 protein. A D gene is named only where the DNA matches it firmly. Rows may omit the clone size; those that give it use once, few, many or a size class.

clone_size: .
j_call: TRBJ2-7
d_call: TRBD1
v_call: TRBV4-1
cdr3_nt: TGCGCCAGCAGCCAACTTGGACAGGGGGTTCTCGGGCAGTACTTC
cdr3_aa: CASSQLGQGVLGQYF

clone_size: .
j_call: TRBJ1-2
d_call: TRBD1
v_call: TRBV3-1/TRBV3-2
cdr3_nt: TGTGCCAGCAGCCAAGATCCGACAGGGGCTGGGTATGGCTACACCTTC
cdr3_aa: CASSQDPTGAGYGYTF

clone_size: .
j_call: TRBJ1-5
d_call: TRBD1
v_call: TRBV4-1
cdr3_nt: TGCGCCAGCAGCCAAGATCAGACAGGGGCAGTGCGGCCCCAGCATTTT
cdr3_aa: CASSQDQTGAVRPQHF

clone_size: once
j_call: TRBJ1-2
d_call: .
v_call: TRBV7-9
cdr3_nt: TGTGCCAGCAGCCCGCTCCCCAGGGATAACTATGGCTACACCTTC
cdr3_aa: CASSPLPRDNYGYTF

clone_size: .
j_call: TRBJ1-2
d_call: .
v_call: TRBV5-6
cdr3_nt: TGTGCCAGCAGCTTGTTACGCGGGCGGATGGGTGGCTACACCTTC
cdr3_aa: CASSLLRGRMGGYTF

clone_size: .
j_call: TRBJ1-1
d_call: .
v_call: TRBV28
cdr3_nt: TGTGCCAGCAGTTTATATAGACTCATTGGGGAAGCTTTCTTT
cdr3_aa: CASSLYRLIGEAFF

clone_size: .
j_call: TRBJ2-5
d_call: TRBD1
v_call: TRBV10-3
cdr3_nt: TGTGCCATCAGTGAGTCCGGACAGGGTATGCAAGAGACCCAGTACTTC
cdr3_aa: CAISESGQGMQETQYF

clone_size: .
j_call: TRBJ2-5
d_call: TRBD2
v_call: TRBV2
cdr3_nt: TGTGCCAGCGGACGGCTGGGACTAGCGGAAGAGACCCAGTACTTC
cdr3_aa: CASGRLGLAEETQYF

clone_size: .
j_call: TRBJ1-5
d_call: .
v_call: TRBV19
cdr3_nt: TGTGCCAGTAGTCCTGTTGGGGGCGGCAATCAGCCCCAGCATTTT
cdr3_aa: CASSPVGGGNQPQHF

clone_size: .
j_call: TRBJ2-7
d_call: TRBD1
v_call: TRBV5-4
cdr3_nt: TGTGCCAGCAGCTTTGGACAGGGGAGCTACGAGCAGTACTTC
cdr3_aa: CASSFGQGSYEQYF

clone_size: .
j_call: TRBJ2-7
d_call: TRBD1
v_call: TRBV5-5
cdr3_nt: TGTGCCAGCAGCTTGACAGGGGGCCGACACGAGCAGTACTTC
cdr3_aa: CASSLTGGRHEQYF

clone_size: .
j_call: TRBJ2-1
d_call: .
v_call: TRBV9
cdr3_nt: TGTGCCAGCAGCGTAGTAGGAGTCAATGAGCAGTTCTTC
cdr3_aa: CASSVVGVNEQFF

clone_size: .
j_call: TRBJ2-3
d_call: .
v_call: TRBV7-2
cdr3_nt: TGTGCCAGCAGCCCGAATGACGGGACGGGGGCAGATACGCAGTATTTT
cdr3_aa: CASSPNDGTGADTQYF

clone_size: .
j_call: TRBJ2-3
d_call: .
v_call: TRBV4-1
cdr3_nt: TGCGCCAGCAGCCAAGATTGGAGAGATACGCAGTATTTT
cdr3_aa: CASSQDWRDTQYF

clone_size: few
j_call: TRBJ2-7
d_call: TRBD2
v_call: TRBV15
cdr3_nt: TGTGCCACCAGCGGAGGACTAGCGGGGACCTACGAGCAGTACTTC
cdr3_aa: CATSGGLAGTYEQYF

clone_size: many
j_call: TRBJ1-1
d_call: .
v_call: TRBV2
cdr3_nt: TGTGCCAGCAAGGATGGCAGGGAAAGGTATACTGAAGCTTTCTTT
cdr3_aa: CASKDGRERYTEAFF

clone_size: .
j_call: TRBJ1-6
d_call: .
v_call: TRBV27
cdr3_nt: TGTGCCAGCAGGTTCGAACAGGCTGGGCCCCTCCACTTT
cdr3_aa: CASRFEQAGPLHF

clone_size: .
j_call: TRBJ1-2
d_call: .
v_call: TRBV19
cdr3_nt: TGTGCCAGTAGTATAGCTAGGACTAGCTATGGCTACACCTTC
cdr3_aa: CASSIARTSYGYTF

clone_size: .
j_call: TRBJ2-3
d_call: TRBD2
v_call: TRBV11-2
cdr3_nt: TGTGCCAGCAGCCGTCGTGCAGCGGGGGCCAGCACAGATACGCAGTATTTT
cdr3_aa: CASSRRAAGASTDTQYF

clone_size: .
j_call: TRBJ1-3
d_call: .
v_call: TRBV28
cdr3_nt: TGTGCCAGCAGTTTTGCGGTCTGGCCCCCTGGAAACACCATATATTTT
cdr3_aa: CASSFAVWPPGNTIYF

clone_size: once
j_call: TRBJ1-1
d_call: .
v_call: TRBV19
cdr3_nt: TGTGCCAGTAGTCAGACTGCGGACACTGAAGCTTTCTTT
cdr3_aa: CASSQTADTEAFF

clone_size: .
j_call: TRBJ1-5
d_call: TRBD1
v_call: TRBV4-1
cdr3_nt: TGCGCCAGCAGCCAACTCCCTCAGGGACAGGGAGATTTCAGTCAGCCCCAGCATTTT
cdr3_aa: CASSQLPQGQGDFSQPQHF

clone_size: .
j_call: TRBJ2-7
d_call: .
v_call: TRBV28
cdr3_nt: TGTGCCAGCAGTTTAGTATCCTACGAGCAGTACTTC
cdr3_aa: CASSLVSYEQYF

clone_size: .
j_call: TRBJ2-7
d_call: TRBD1
v_call: TRBV6-5
cdr3_nt: TGTGCCAGCAGCTCCGGACAGGGGGTTGACTTC
cdr3_aa: CASSSGQGVDF

clone_size: .
j_call: TRBJ1-1
d_call: TRBD1
v_call: TRBV19
cdr3_nt: TGTGCCAGTAGTACCCCGGACAGGGGGCCTAAATTGACTGAAGCTTTCTTT
cdr3_aa: CASSTPDRGPKLTEAFF

clone_size: .
j_call: TRBJ2-7
d_call: .
v_call: TRBV6-1
cdr3_nt: TGTGCCAGCAGTGAAGCGAACGCAGGCTCCGAGCAGTACTTC
cdr3_aa: CASSEANAGSEQYF

clone_size: many
j_call: TRBJ1-2
d_call: .
v_call: TRBV7-9
cdr3_nt: TGTGCCAGCAGCTCCCTTCGGTATGGCTACACCTTC
cdr3_aa: CASSSLRYGYTF

clone_size: .
j_call: TRBJ1-4
d_call: .
v_call: TRBV5-1
cdr3_nt: TGCGCCAGCAGCTCTGGGGGGGCTCTATCAACTAATGAAAAACTGTTTTTT
cdr3_aa: CASSSGGALSTNEKLFF

clone_size: .
j_call: TRBJ1-1
d_call: .
v_call: TRBV6-2/TRBV6-3
cdr3_nt: TGTGCCAGCAGTTACTCCGTTTTCGGGAACACTGAAGCTTTCTTT
cdr3_aa: CASSYSVFGNTEAFF

clone_size: .
j_call: TRBJ1-2
d_call: TRBD1
v_call: TRBV5-1
cdr3_nt: TGCGCCAGCAGTCAGCAGGGGGGAGCCGGAAACTATGGCTACACCTTC
cdr3_aa: CASSQQGGAGNYGYTF

clone_size: .
j_call: TRBJ1-4
d_call: .
v_call: TRBV7-9
cdr3_nt: TGTGCCAGCACCACGGGTGTAAGGGGAACTAATGAAAAACTGTTTTTT
cdr3_aa: CASTTGVRGTNEKLFF

clone_size: .
j_call: TRBJ2-5
d_call: TRBD1
v_call: TRBV13
cdr3_nt: TGTGCCAGCAGCTTCGGGACAGGGAGTTTTGAGACCCAGTACTTC
cdr3_aa: CASSFGTGSFETQYF

clone_size: .
j_call: TRBJ1-2
d_call: .
v_call: TRBV7-8
cdr3_nt: TGTGCCAGCAGCGGAGGGGGGGGCTATGGCTACACCTTC
cdr3_aa: CASSGGGGYGYTF

clone_size: .
j_call: TRBJ1-4
d_call: .
v_call: TRBV28
cdr3_nt: TGTGCCAGCAGCCCCCCCTATACTAATGAAAAACTGTTTTTT
cdr3_aa: CASSPPYTNEKLFF

clone_size: .
j_call: TRBJ1-2
d_call: .
v_call: TRBV6-5
cdr3_nt: TGTGCCAGCAGTTTATCAGGGCATGGCTACACCTTC
cdr3_aa: CASSLSGHGYTF

clone_size: .
j_call: TRBJ2-1
d_call: TRBD2
v_call: TRBV10-1
cdr3_nt: TGCGCCAGCAGTGTTCCTAGCGGGGGTTGGATCCCCCTTTTCTACAATGAGCAGTTCTTC
cdr3_aa: CASSVPSGGWIPLFYNEQFF

clone_size: .
j_call: TRBJ2-7
d_call: .
v_call: TRBV14
cdr3_nt: TGTGCCAGCAGCCAAGTGATAGGGGGCGAGCAGTACTTC
cdr3_aa: CASSQVIGGEQYF

clone_size: .
j_call: TRBJ2-3
d_call: TRBD2
v_call: TRBV5-4
cdr3_nt: TGTGCCAGCAGACCCGGGACTAGCCGCACAGATACGCAGTATTTT
cdr3_aa: CASRPGTSRTDTQYF

clone_size: .
j_call: TRBJ2-1
d_call: TRBD1
v_call: TRBV5-1
cdr3_nt: TGCGCCAGCAGCCGAACCGGGGGACAGGCGGTGGATGAGCAGTTCTTC
cdr3_aa: CASSRTGGQAVDEQFF

clone_size: .
j_call: TRBJ1-1
d_call: .
v_call: TRBV4-2
cdr3_nt: TGTGCCAGCAGCCCACCGACAGGTTGGACTGAAGCTTTCTTT
cdr3_aa: CASSPPTGWTEAFF

clone_size: .
j_call: TRBJ1-2
d_call: .
v_call: TRBV6-5
cdr3_nt: TGTGCCAGCATGCGGGGGCCTAACTATGGCTACACCTTC
cdr3_aa: CASMRGPNYGYTF